Below are 14 T cell receptor beta chains sequenced from a single sample in a study of blood T cell repertoires in COVID-19. Assay used: immunoSEQ multiplex PCR; TCRdb lists only in-frame clones, some missing. The sample records just over 150,000 clones, 80% to 90% being singletons. Sequencing was done on a sample of peripheral blood. The source is a woman aged 40 to 55 with acute or convalescent COVID-19.

This CDR3 is CASSLKSGAGANVLTF. CDR3 DNA sequence: TGTGCCAGCAGCTTAAAATCCGGGGCTGGGGCCAACGTCCTGACTTTC. The rearrangement uses TRBV7-3 and TRBJ2-6, with D possibly matching TRBD2 (5 bases). This CDR3 is 16 amino acids long. V gave up 1 base and J gave up 2 bases, with 9 bases separating them. Germline CDR1 reads SGHTA; CDR2 reads FQGTGA. Based on the CDR3 plus reference TRBV7-3 and TRBJ2-6, the full variable domain is GAGVSQTPSNKVTEKGKYVELRCDPISGHTALYWYRQSLGQGPEFLIYFQGTGAADDSGLPNDRFFAVRPEGSVSTLKIQRTERGDSAVYLCASSLKSGAGANVLTFGAGSRLTVL.

The rearrangement links TRBV10-1 to TRBJ2-3; a possible D gene is TRBD2 (6 bases). V was cut by 4 bases and J by 10 bases, with 15 bases left in between. CDR3 size: 13 residues. Germline values: CDR1 WNHNN, CDR2 SYGVQD (reference sequence). The DNA of the CDR3 is TGCGCCAGCAGTGGGGACTGGTCCCAGGCGCAGTATTTT. Translation: CASSGDWSQAQYF.

The chain carries TRBV7-3 and TRBJ2-3; TRBD2 matches at 10 bases. Germline values: CDR1 SGHTA, CDR2 FQGTGA. The CDR3 runs to 18 residues. V shed 2 bases, J shed 2 bases, and the junction held 10 bases outside the gene matches. The CDR3 reads CASSLDYLAGAITDTQYF. The CDR3 DNA is TGTGCCAGCAGCTTAGATTACCTAGCGGGAGCTATCACAGATACGCAGTATTTT.

This clone has a handful of counts. The chain couples TRBV4-1 to TRBJ1-1, with TRBD1 identical over 8 bases. Germline V gives CDR1 MGHRA, CDR2 YSYEKL. The CDR3 is 14 residues long. Unmatched junction bases numbered 5, after V lost 3 bases and J lost 5 bases. This CDR3 reads CASSQTGEATEAFF. In nucleotides, the CDR3 is TGCGCCAGCAGCCAGACAGGGGAAGCTACTGAAGCTTTCTTT.

In nucleotides, the CDR3 is TGTGCCTGGAGTGACTCGCCGACTAGCGGGAGTCGGAAGACCCAGTACTTC. Amino acid sequence: CAWSDSPTSGSRKTQYF. V gene TRBV30 combines with J gene TRBJ2-5; 12 nucleotides line up with TRBD2. CDR1 GTSNPN and CDR2 SVGIG come from the germline V gene (reference sequence). V trimming: 1 base; J trimming: 6 bases; junction bases outside the gene matches: 12. The CDR3 loop spans 17 amino acids.

This clone was detected only a few times. V usage is TRBV28 and J usage is TRBJ1-1; D remains unclear. This CDR3 spans 13 amino acids. Germline lookup yields CDR1 MDHEN and CDR2 SYDVKM. Trimming stripped 6 bases from V and 1 base from J, with 9 bases between. CDR3 bases: TGTGCCAGCAGGTCGAACAAGAACACTGAAGCTTTCTTT. It codes for CASRSNKNTEAFF.

The V gene is TRBV5-1, the J gene TRBJ1-1, with TRBD1 matching 7 bases. After removal of 4 bases from V and 6 bases from J, the junction contained 9 bases not matched to a gene. The CDR3 is 14 amino acids. Germline V CDR1 and CDR2: SGHRS, YFSETQ. The CDR3 region is CASSPTGATAEAFF. In DNA form, the CDR3 reads TGCGCCAGCAGCCCTACAGGGGCAACAGCTGAAGCTTTCTTT.

J is TRBJ2-7 and V is TRBV28, with 7 bases aligning to TRBD1. This CDR3 spans 14 amino acids. Germline V gives CDR1 MDHEN, CDR2 SYDVKM. J gave up 6 bases and V 0 bases, and 5 bases lay outside the gene matches. The CDR3 DNA is TGTGCCAGCAGTTTATGGCAGGGGGTCTCCGAGCAGTACTTC. Its protein is CASSLWQGVSEQYF. The entire variable domain, with the rest obtained from reference TRBV28 and TRBJ2-7, is as follows: DVKVTQSSRYLVKRTGEKVFLECVQDMDHENMFWYRQDPGLGLRLIYFSYDVKMKEKGDIPEGYSVSREKKERFSLILESASTNQTSMYLCASSLWQGVSEQYFGPGTRLTVT.

This chain uses TRBV7-9 with TRBJ1-4; D call uncertain. V shed 7 bases and J shed 5 bases, with 11 bases lying between them. The CDR3 sequence is 13 residues long. CDR1 is SEHNR, CDR2 FQNEAQ, per germline (reference sequence). The chain's CDR3 is CASTPAGNEKLFF. For the CDR3, the DNA is TGTGCCAGCACCCCTGCGGGAAATGAAAAACTGTTTTTT. Full variable domain (remainder filled in from reference TRBV7-9 and TRBJ1-4): DTGVSQNPRHKITKRGQNVTFRCDPISEHNRLYWYRQTLGQGPEFLTYFQNEAQLEKSRLLSDRFSAERPKGSFSTLEIQRTEQGDSAMYLCASTPAGNEKLFFGSGTQLSVL.

The chain links TRBV9 to TRBJ2-1; 10 bases fit TRBD1. Germline-derived CDR1 and CDR2 are SGDLS and YYNGEE. Trimming removed 0 bases from V and 6 bases from J; junction bases left unmatched: 6. The CDR3 has 16 amino acids. The CDR3 DNA sequence: TGTGCCAGCAGCGTAGCCGGGACAGGGGTTTTCAATGAGCAGTTCTTC. Translating gives CASSVAGTGVFNEQFF.

The chain uses TRBV5-6 and TRBJ2-1; TRBD2 might be the D (6 bases). Trimming shortened V by 10 bases and J by 4 bases, and 18 bases separated the two germline ends. Germline V gives CDR1 SGHDT, CDR2 YYEEEE. This CDR3 has 14 residues. This chain's CDR3 is CAGGLGGPYNEQFF. The CDR3 DNA follows: TGTGCCGGTGGGTTGGGAGGCCCGTACAATGAGCAGTTCTTC.

The chain has TRBV27 and TRBJ2-3, with D possibly TRBD2 on 7 matching bases. CDR1 is MNHEY and CDR2 is SMNVEV in the germline V gene (reference sequence). V lost 1 base and J 2 bases, leaving 19 bases between the germline ends. The CDR3 runs 18 residues. DNA of the CDR3: TGTGCCAGCAGTTTATTTCGGGGGGCTCCGGGCGCCACAGATACGCAGTATTTT. Translation: CASSLFRGAPGATDTQYF.

A single count supports this clone. The chain has TRBV27 and TRBJ2-1, with TRBD2 matching over 9 bases. The germline V gene has CDR1 MNHEY and CDR2 SMNVEV (reference sequence). This CDR3 spans 18 amino acids. V lost 1 base to trimming and J lost 6 bases; unmatched junction nucleotides: 13. This CDR3 reads CASSLWANLAGKRNEQFF. The CDR3 DNA is TGTGCCAGCAGTTTATGGGCTAATCTAGCGGGGAAACGCAATGAGCAGTTCTTC.

V gene TRBV11-2 combines with J gene TRBJ1-1; 7 nucleotides agree with TRBD1. Germline CDR1 SGHAT, CDR2 FQNNGV. The trim removed 5 bases at V and 0 bases at J, leaving 12 bases unmatched. CDR3 length equals 17 residues. CDR3 coding DNA: TGTGCCAGCAGCCCCAGACAGGGTGTTGTCATGAACACTGAAGCTTTCTTT. Translated, it gives CASSPRQGVVMNTEAFF.